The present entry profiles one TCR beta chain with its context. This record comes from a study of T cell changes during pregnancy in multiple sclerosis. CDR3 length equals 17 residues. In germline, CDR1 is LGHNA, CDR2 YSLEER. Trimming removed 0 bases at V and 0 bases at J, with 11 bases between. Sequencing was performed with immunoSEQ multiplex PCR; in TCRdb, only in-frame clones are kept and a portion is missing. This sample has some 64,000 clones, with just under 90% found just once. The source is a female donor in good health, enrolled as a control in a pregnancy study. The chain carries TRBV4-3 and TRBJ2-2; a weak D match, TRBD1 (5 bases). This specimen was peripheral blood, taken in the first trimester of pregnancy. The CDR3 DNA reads TGCGCCAGCAGCCAAGACGCCCAGGGAACGAACACCGGGGAGCTGTTTTTT. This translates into CASSQDAQGTNTGELFF.